These 5 T cell receptor beta chains share one sample of origin, sequenced in a study of somatic mutations in cytotoxic T cells in rheumatoid arthritis. Profiling relied on immunoSEQ multiplex PCR, and the TCRdb table lists in-frame clones only, not all of them. The data contain about 11,000 clones, about 80% of them seen just once; the ten biggest clones take up 8% to 9.5%. The material sequenced was CD8+ T cells sorted from blood. The origin of the receptors is a woman aged 55-70 years with rheumatoid arthritis.

The rearrangement uses TRBV29-1 and TRBJ1-4, with 9 bases identical to TRBD1. The CDR3 extends over 14 amino acids. Germline V gene sequence: CDR1 SQVTM, CDR2 ANQGSEA. The ends lost 4 bases at V and 6 bases at J; junction bases unmatched: 6. The CDR3 loop is CSVAGDREDEKLFF. As DNA, the CDR3 is TGCAGCGTTGCCGGGGACAGGGAGGATGAAAAACTGTTTTTT.

The rearrangement uses TRBV29-1 and TRBJ2-7, with TRBD2 matching over 15 bases. J was trimmed by 6 bases and V by 7 bases; bases with no gene match: 7. This CDR3 contains 14 residues. The germline V gene encodes CDR1 SQVTM and CDR2 ANQGSEA. CDR3 sequence (DNA): TGCAGCGCACGGACTAGCGGGAGGGCAGGCGAGCAGTACTTC. This codes for CSARTSGRAGEQYF.

DNA of the CDR3: TGTGCCAGCCTAGAATCCTGGGACAGGGGAAATCAGCCCCAGCATTTT. It translates to CASLESWDRGNQPQHF. The chain couples TRBV6-6 to TRBJ1-5, with 10 bases aligning to TRBD1. Germline V lookup: CDR1 MNHNY, CDR2 SVGAGI (reference sequence). Trimming removed 8 bases from V and 4 bases from J; junction bases left unmatched: 11. The CDR3 extends over 16 amino acids.

V and J are TRBV7-9 and TRBJ2-1; 11 bases map to TRBD2. Unmatched junction bases numbered 6, after V lost 5 bases and J lost 0 bases. Germline values: CDR1 SEHNR, CDR2 FQNEAQ (reference sequence). The CDR3 spans 17 residues. The CDR3: CASSILAGGLSYNEQFF. For the CDR3, the DNA is TGTGCCAGCAGCATTCTAGCGGGAGGCCTCTCCTACAATGAGCAGTTCTTC.

The V and J genes are TRBV13 and TRBJ1-4; 9 positions agree with TRBD1. With V trimmed by 4 bases and J by 6 bases, 3 bases remained unmatched. CDR1 and CDR2 from the germline V gene are PRHDT and FYEKMQ (reference sequence). The CDR3 runs 14 residues. The CDR3 sequence: CASSSDRGDEKLFF. Here the CDR3 DNA reads TGTGCCAGCAGCTCGGACAGGGGCGATGAAAAACTGTTTTTT.